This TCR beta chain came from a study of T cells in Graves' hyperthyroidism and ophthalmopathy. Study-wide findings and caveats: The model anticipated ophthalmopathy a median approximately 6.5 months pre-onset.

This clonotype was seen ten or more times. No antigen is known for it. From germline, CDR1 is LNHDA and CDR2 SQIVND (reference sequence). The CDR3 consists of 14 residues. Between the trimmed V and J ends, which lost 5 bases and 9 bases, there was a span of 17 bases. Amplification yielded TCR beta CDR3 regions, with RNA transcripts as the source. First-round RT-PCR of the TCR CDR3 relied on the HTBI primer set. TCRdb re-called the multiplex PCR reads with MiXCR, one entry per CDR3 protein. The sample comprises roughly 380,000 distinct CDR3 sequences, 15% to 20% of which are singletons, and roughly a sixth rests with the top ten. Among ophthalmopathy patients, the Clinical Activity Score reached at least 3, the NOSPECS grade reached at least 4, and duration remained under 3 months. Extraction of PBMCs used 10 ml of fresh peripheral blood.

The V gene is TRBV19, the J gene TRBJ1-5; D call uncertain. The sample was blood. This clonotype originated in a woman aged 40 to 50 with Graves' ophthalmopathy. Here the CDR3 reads CASSSRGGIPPQHF. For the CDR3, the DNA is TGTGCCAGTAGTTCCCGGGGAGGTATCCCGCCCCAGCATTTT.